Listed below are T cell receptor beta chains from one sample, sequenced in a study of T cell responses to AZD1222 COVID-19 vaccine. The data were produced by immunoSEQ multiplex PCR, yet TCRdb's version contains in-frame clones alone and is incomplete. The data hold about 130,000 clones, with 93% observed a single time. This specimen consisted of peripheral blood, obtained on day 0 of AZD1222 vaccination. These receptors all stem from an adult in good health. CDR3s include the opening cysteine and the closing phenylalanine or tryptophan.

V gene	J gene	CDR3 protein
TRBV7-9	TRBJ1-6	CASSLAPGNSPLHF
TRBV12-3/TRBV12-4	TRBJ2-3	CASSQGQGDTQYF
TRBV23-1	TRBJ1-2	CASSSTTGGGRGYTF
TRBV10-2	TRBJ1-2	CASSQGEGYTF
TRBV6-1	TRBJ1-3	CASGEGAGNTIYF
TRBV12-3/TRBV12-4	TRBJ2-1	CASSSYTGNEQFF
TRBV5-4	TRBJ2-6	CASSLRTPGANVLTF
TRBV2	TRBJ1-1	CASSEVGQMNTEAFF
TRBV19	TRBJ1-1	CASSFGESTEAFF
TRBV5-1	TRBJ2-2	CASSFGGLHTGELFF
TRBV5-1	TRBJ1-5	CASSLVPGRDQPQHF
TRBV10-3	TRBJ1-5	CASGKGQINQPQHF
TRBV13	TRBJ2-5	CASTFGQETQYF
TRBV4-2	TRBJ2-1	CASSQGTSGGLGKQFF
TRBV4-2	TRBJ1-3	CASSQVGVRGNTIYF
TRBV10-3	TRBJ1-3	CAIQGQLLGGNTIYF
TRBV4-1	TRBJ1-1	CASSQDITARTEAFF
TRBV18	TRBJ1-6	CASSPSGTNSPLHF
TRBV27	TRBJ2-3	CASRQFAGGTDTQYF
TRBV9	TRBJ2-1	CASSVVSGTNEQFF
TRBV11-2	TRBJ1-1	CASSWTGDGEAFF
TRBV5-6	TRBJ1-4	CASSFGGLGEKLFF
TRBV5-6	TRBJ1-2	CASSLAGRSSYGYTF
TRBV7-8	TRBJ2-5	CASSSDYQETQYF
TRBV5-1	TRBJ2-1	CASSPHGTSGGNEQFF
TRBV2	TRBJ2-2	CASSEGRGRMAGELFF
TRBV18	TRBJ1-1	CASSPTVTNTEAFF
TRBV12-5	TRBJ1-1	CASGLRGTTEAFF
TRBV19	TRBJ2-7	CASSEGAEGEQYF
TRBV15	TRBJ1-2	CATTRTRGAGGYTF
TRBV6-2/TRBV6-3	TRBJ1-2	CASSSRGLVGYTF
TRBV18	TRBJ1-1	CASSPPMAGMGTEAFF
TRBV4-2	TRBJ2-7	CASSQDSGQRAYEQYF
TRBV2	TRBJ2-7	CASSKGSAYEQYF
TRBV5-1	TRBJ2-1	CASSPGQGKSYNEQFF
TRBV9	TRBJ1-3	CASSGGSGNTIYF
TRBV12-3/TRBV12-4	TRBJ1-6	CASRQDSSPLHF
TRBV7-8	TRBJ1-1	CASSLAPQGYDTEAFF
TRBV12-3/TRBV12-4	TRBJ2-5	CASSRQGRETQYF
TRBV6-4	TRBJ2-3	CASSFGGGAGDTQYF
TRBV5-1	TRBJ1-5	CASSYEGNSNQPQHF
TRBV9	TRBJ1-2	CASSAYAGGPNYGYTF
TRBV5-1	TRBJ1-1	CASSPPLGTEAFF
TRBV3-1/TRBV3-2	TRBJ1-1	CASSLGQIKAFF
TRBV7-2	TRBJ2-1	CASSLSRGGPNEQFF
TRBV5-1	TRBJ1-2	CASSLELGNGYTF
TRBV28	TRBJ1-1	CASSPATEAFF
TRBV7-7	TRBJ2-5	CASSLLGETQYF
TRBV7-7	TRBJ1-4	CASSPGTGLREKLFF
TRBV29-1	TRBJ1-2	CSVTGLGGGYTF
TRBV11-2	TRBJ1-1	CASSQDRNTEAFF
TRBV19	TRBJ1-6	CAIPPKGHIANSPLHF
TRBV9	TRBJ2-3	CASSVGRVTDTQYF
TRBV5-4	TRBJ1-1	CASSSPAGTEAFF